This T cell receptor (beta chain) was identified in a study of CD8 T cells in ankylosing spondylitis. This clonotype was observed many times. Trimming took off 3 bases at V and 0 bases at J, with 19 bases between the two ends. Germline V gene data show CDR1 as SGDLS and CDR2 as YYNGEE. The CDR3 length is 17 residues. TCRdb re-called the 5' RACE reads with MiXCR, one entry per CDR3 protein. The table records about 42,000 distinct CDR3 sequences, about 4% of them present only once. This chain joins TRBV9 and TRBJ2-7, with D perhaps given as TRBD1 or TRBD2 (5 bases each). The TCR originated in a female donor with ankylosing spondylitis or in good health (not recorded which). Sample: blood, either unsorted or a sorted T cell fraction (not recorded which). The DNA of the CDR3 is TGTGCCAGCAGCGGAGGTAGCCTGAGGGGCGGCTCCTACGAGCAGTACTTC. This translates into CASSGGSLRGGSYEQYF.